This T cell receptor (beta chain) is from a study of regulatory T cells in long-lasting Graves disease. Study-level findings and limits: Persistent Graves' patients possessed reduced TCR diversity relative to recently diagnosed ones. A greater number of public clonotypes (roughly 2,800) was shared by persistent patients than by new patients (about 990).

This clonotype was seen a few times. Its specificity is unknown. Time point defined: persistent/refractory GD, antithyroid drugs over 5 years with positive TRAb. Making the TCR library involved RNA that had been extracted from PBMCs. The CDR3 totals 15 residues. Germline CDR1 and CDR2: ENHRY and SYGVKD. V shed 0 bases and J 9 bases; nucleotides not matched to a gene: 10. Through Arm-PCR of CDR3 regions and iRepertoire HTBI primers, TCR beta libraries were built. Each CDR3 protein gets one entry after TCRdb re-called the multiplex PCR reads with MiXCR. The data show nearly 350,000 distinct CDR3 sequences, roughly a fifth seen once.

This receptor was taken from a female donor with Graves disease. The sample here was peripheral blood mononuclear cells (PBMCs), taken when the disease was refractory, from a patient treated with antithyroid drugs. The chain couples TRBV10-3 to TRBJ2-7; 8 bases are shared with TRBD2. The CDR3 DNA sequence: TGTGCCATCAGTGAGTCGGTGGTAGCGGGATTCGGGCAGTACTTC. Its protein product is CAISESVVAGFGQYF.